This is a list of T cell receptor beta chains from one sample in a study of shared clonotypes between healthy human individuals. Clones were sequenced by immunoSEQ multiplex PCR, and TCRdb holds only the in-frame ones, with some missing. The top ten hold approximately 0.13% of the sample, which has 2 million to 2.5 million clones, approximately 94% seen once. The sequenced sample was naive CD4+ T cells sorted from blood. These receptors were collected from a man younger than 35 in good health. Each CDR3 is given with its conserved first and last residue. Each record gives: D gene, clone size, V gene, J gene, CDR3 protein, CDR3 DNA. A D gene is named only where the DNA matches it firmly. A row's size may be missing; if present it is once, few, many or a size class.

>NA|NA|TRBV27|TRBJ2-2
CASSPRVTGELFF
TGTGCCAGCAGCCCCAGGGTGACCGGGGAGCTGTTTTTT
>TRBD2|NA|TRBV25-1|TRBJ2-1
CASTTSGSWNEQFF
TGTGCCAGCACCACAAGCGGGAGTTGGAATGAGCAGTTCTTC
>NA|NA|TRBV30|TRBJ2-3
CAWHRIERDTQYF
TGTGCCTGGCATAGAATCGAGCGGGATACGCAGTATTTT
>TRBD2|NA|TRBV6-1|TRBJ2-4
CASSELAGGEALTKNIQYF
TGTGCCAGCAGTGAACTTGCGGGAGGGGAGGCTCTTACCAAAAACATTCAGTACTTC
>TRBD1|NA|TRBV28|TRBJ1-6
CASSLWGTGGASPLHF
TGTGCCAGCAGTTTATGGGGGACAGGGGGCGCCTCACCCCTCCACTTT
>NA|NA|TRBV6-5|TRBJ1-6
CASSYSKRLYNSPLHF
TGTGCCAGCAGTTACTCGAAACGGCTCTATAATTCACCCCTCCACTTT
>NA|NA|TRBV5-4|TRBJ2-4
CASSLALAKNIQYF
TGTGCCAGCAGCTTGGCGTTAGCCAAAAACATTCAGTACTTC
>NA|once|TRBV6-5|TRBJ1-1
CASSSTGRAFF
TGTGCCAGCAGCTCCACAGGGAGGGCTTTCTTT
>NA|NA|TRBV7-8|TRBJ1-2
CASSRREGGWEGYTF
TGTGCCAGCAGCCGCCGCGAGGGCGGGTGGGAAGGCTACACCTTC
>NA|NA|TRBV14|TRBJ2-2
CASSQLGGGTNTGELFF
TGTGCCAGCAGCCAGCTTGGTGGCGGAACGAACACCGGGGAGCTGTTTTTT
>TRBD1|NA|TRBV4-1|TRBJ1-2
CASRDRGGTSRGYTF
TGCGCCAGCCGGGACAGGGGTGGAACTTCGCGCGGCTACACCTTC
>NA|NA|TRBV27|TRBJ1-2
CAVGGETYGYTF
TGTGCCGTAGGGGGGGAGACCTATGGCTACACCTTC
>NA|NA|TRBV7-2|TRBJ1-5
CASSLGDIYNQPQHF
TGTGCCAGCAGCTTAGGGGACATATACAATCAGCCCCAGCATTTT
>TRBD2|once|TRBV9|TRBJ2-7
CASSVDQTSGTYEQYF
TGTGCCAGCAGCGTAGATCAGACTAGCGGGACCTACGAGCAGTACTTC
>TRBD2|once|TRBV5-6|TRBJ2-3
CASNLLAGSTDTQYF
TGTGCCAGCAACCTTCTAGCGGGGTCCACAGATACGCAGTATTTT
>NA|NA|TRBV30|TRBJ1-1
CAWSVRSKNTEAFF
TGTGCCTGGAGTGTCCGTTCAAAGAACACTGAAGCTTTCTTT
>NA|NA|TRBV15|TRBJ1-2
CATSREPVGGYTF
TGTGCCACCAGCAGAGAACCAGTAGGTGGCTACACCTTC
>NA|NA|TRBV7-2|TRBJ1-2
CASSLTGFGQSYGYTF
TGTGCCAGCAGCTTGACAGGTTTTGGTCAGTCCTATGGCTACACCTTC
>NA|NA|TRBV5-6|TRBJ2-7
CASSLESDSYEQYF
TGTGCCAGCAGCTTGGAATCTGACTCCTACGAGCAGTACTTC
>NA|NA|TRBV5-6|TRBJ2-7
CASSISVKGSYEQYF
TGTGCCAGCAGCATCAGCGTCAAGGGCTCCTACGAGCAGTACTTC
>TRBD1|once|TRBV4-1|TRBJ1-1
CASSRQGVPYTEAFF
TGCGCCAGCAGCCGACAGGGGGTCCCTTACACTGAAGCTTTCTTT